Below, one T cell receptor (beta chain) is given with its context. The data originate from a study of blood T cell repertoires in COVID-19. About the research overall: Sample material is recorded as cDNA or gDNA derived from T cells, B-cell-depleted T cells, or PBMCs.

Clones were read by immunoSEQ multiplex PCR, and TCRdb kept only the in-frame ones, dropping some. The sample records 19,000 or so clones, 82% being singletons. This CDR3 is built from 12 residues. Per the germline V gene, CDR1 is MNHNY and CDR2 is SVGAGI (reference sequence). V was pared by 6 bases and J by 4 bases, with 10 bases between. The source of this sequence is a human donor in a cohort sampled during active COVID-19. The V gene is TRBV6-6, the J gene TRBJ2-7, with a tentative D call TRBD2 (5 bases). What was sequenced was peripheral blood. In DNA, the CDR3 is TGTGCCAGCAGCAGACTATCATACGAGCAGTACTTC. As protein: CASSRLSYEQYF.